This TCR beta chain was documented in a study of blood T cell repertoires in COVID-19. Turning to the study itself: COVID-19 samples collected from the United States, Italy and Spain covered acute and convalescent phases. In each case, the material was cDNA or gDNA derived from T cells, B-cell-depleted T cells, or PBMCs.

Participants spanned ages about 18 to 90 years and resided in fewer than 30 US areas. Trimming at V came to 6 bases and at J to 0 bases, leaving 11 bases not matched to a gene. Germline V gene data show CDR1 as LNHDA and CDR2 as SQIVND (reference sequence). The CDR3 covers 18 residues. Using immunoSEQ multiplex PCR, the repertoire was profiled, and TCRdb retains in-frame clones only, with some absent. The sample includes fewer than 200,000 clones, roughly four fifths seen only once; the top ten take roughly 7%. V gene TRBV19 combines with J gene TRBJ1-2, with TRBD1 matching 12 bases. This sequence was found in a man aged 50 to 59 who had recovered from COVID-19. Specimen: PBMCs or T cells enriched from blood (not recorded which). The CDR3 reads CASRPPGQGASANYGYTF. CDR3 nucleotide sequence: TGTGCCAGTAGGCCCCCGGGACAGGGGGCCTCAGCTAACTATGGCTACACCTTC.